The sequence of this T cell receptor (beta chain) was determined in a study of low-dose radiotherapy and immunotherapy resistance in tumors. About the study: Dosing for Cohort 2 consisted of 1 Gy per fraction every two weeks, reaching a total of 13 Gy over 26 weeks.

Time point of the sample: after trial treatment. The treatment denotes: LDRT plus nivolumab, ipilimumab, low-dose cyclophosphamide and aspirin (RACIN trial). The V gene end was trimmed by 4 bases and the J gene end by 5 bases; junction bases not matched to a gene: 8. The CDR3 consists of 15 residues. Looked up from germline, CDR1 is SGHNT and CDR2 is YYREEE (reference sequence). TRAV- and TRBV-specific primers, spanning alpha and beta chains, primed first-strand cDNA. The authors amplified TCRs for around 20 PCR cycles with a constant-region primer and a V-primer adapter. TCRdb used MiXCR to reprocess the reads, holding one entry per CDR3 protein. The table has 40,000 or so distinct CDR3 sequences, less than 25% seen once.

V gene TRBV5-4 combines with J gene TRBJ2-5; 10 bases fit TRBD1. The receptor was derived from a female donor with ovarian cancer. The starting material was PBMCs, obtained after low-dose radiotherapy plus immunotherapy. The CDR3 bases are TGTGCCAGCAGCAGCACCTTGGGACAGGGGGAGACCCAGTACTTC. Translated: CASSSTLGQGETQYF.